What follows are 30 T cell receptor beta chains derived from one specimen sequenced in a study of blood T cell repertoires in COVID-19. Sequencing used immunoSEQ multiplex PCR; TCRdb keeps in-frame clones, though not all of them. The table lists about 300,000 clones, 86% of them singletons. The sequencing input was PBMCs or T cells enriched from blood (not recorded which). The source is a woman aged 18-29 years who had recovered from COVID-19.

This clone was counted only a few times. The rearrangement uses TRBV7-3 and TRBJ2-2; TRBD1 aligns across 9 bases. Germline lookup yields CDR1 SGHTA and CDR2 FQGTGA. Trimming cost V 3 bases and J 6 bases; bases outside gene matches: 2. This CDR3 has 14 residues. The CDR3 reads CASSFTGGPGELFF. The CDR3 nucleotides are TGTGCCAGCAGCTTCACAGGGGGCCCCGGGGAGCTGTTTTTT.

The chain joins TRBV7-9 to TRBJ2-7; 13 positions agree with TRBD2. CDR1 SEHNR and CDR2 FQNEAQ come from the germline V gene (reference sequence). The CDR3 spans 15 residues. Germline trimming cut 4 bases from V and 5 bases from J; bases unmatched to any gene: 5. This CDR3 is CASSSGLAGVNEQYF. The CDR3 region has the DNA TGTGCCAGCAGCTCAGGACTAGCGGGAGTCAACGAGCAGTACTTC.

J is TRBJ1-1 and V is TRBV12-5; no clear D gene. Germline V gives CDR1 LGHNT, CDR2 FRNRAP. Deletions cut 2 bases from V and 4 bases from J, with 8 bases between. The CDR3 has 13 residues. The CDR3 is CASGLFFSTEAFF. CDR3 DNA: TGTGCTAGTGGTTTGTTCTTCAGCACTGAAGCTTTCTTT.

This rearrangement joins TRBV7-8 to TRBJ1-2; D is uncertain. This CDR3 region has 14 residues. V was shortened by 1 base and J by 4 bases, with 10 bases between the two germline ends. CDR1 and CDR2 from the germline V gene are SGHVS and FQNEAQ. This CDR3 is CASSLVEQSYGYTF. The CDR3 coding sequence is TGTGCCAGCAGCTTAGTGGAACAGAGCTATGGCTACACCTTC.

The rearrangement uses TRBV19 and TRBJ2-7; 7 bases match TRBD2. Germline V CDR1 and CDR2: LNHDA, SQIVND (reference sequence). The V segment lost 6 bases and the J segment 0 bases; nucleotides outside the gene matches: 5. This CDR3 has 14 residues. The CDR3 region is CASSGTTNSYEQYF. The CDR3 bases are TGTGCCAGTAGCGGGACTACCAACTCCTACGAGCAGTACTTC.

This chain connects TRBV4-1 to TRBJ1-1; 8 nucleotides align to TRBD1. The CDR3 length is 14 residues. Trimming at V came to 1 base and at J to 6 bases, leaving 4 bases not matched to a gene. CDR1 is MGHRA, CDR2 YSYEKL, per germline. CDR3 region: CASSQGPTGAEAFF. As DNA, the CDR3 is TGCGCCAGCAGCCAAGGTCCGACAGGGGCTGAAGCTTTCTTT.

The chain uses TRBV9 and TRBJ1-3, with a tentative D call TRBD1 (6 bases). This CDR3 has 17 amino acids. CDR1 is SGDLS, CDR2 YYNGEE, per germline. V gave up 0 bases and J gave up 0 bases, with 13 bases separating them. CDR3 bases: TGTGCCAGCAGCGTAGAGGGGGTTAGCATCTCTGGAAACACCATATATTTT. The encoded protein is CASSVEGVSISGNTIYF.

The CDR3 is CASSLGTGDDNEQFF. For the CDR3, the DNA is TGTGCCAGCAGTCTGGGGACAGGGGACGACAATGAGCAGTTCTTC. The chain recombines TRBV6-5 with TRBJ2-1, with 10 bases matching TRBD1. There are 15 residues in the CDR3. Germline assignment: CDR1 MNHEY and CDR2 SVGAGI. With V trimmed by 5 bases and J by 5 bases, 6 bases remained unmatched.

V and J are TRBV7-3 and TRBJ2-6; TRBD1 agrees at 8 bases. Germline V gives CDR1 SGHTA, CDR2 FQGTGA. The CDR3 runs to 15 residues. V was clipped by 5 bases and J by 4 bases; unmatched bases: 4. The CDR3 DNA reads TGTGCCAGCAGCCTACAGGGGGTAGGGGCCAACGTCCTGACTTTC. Its protein is CASSLQGVGANVLTF.

The table lists this clone with a few counts. The chain combines TRBV27 with TRBJ1-1; 7 positions match TRBD1. CDR3 length: 14 amino acids. Germline V gene lookup returns CDR1 MNHEY and CDR2 SMNVEV (reference sequence). With 5 bases clipped from V and 7 bases from J, the junction kept 10 bases outside the gene matches. As DNA, the CDR3 is TGTGCCAGCAGTCCCCGGGACAGAGGTAATGAAGCTTTCTTT. Encoded protein: CASSPRDRGNEAFF.

V and J are TRBV27 and TRBJ1-2; D is possibly TRBD1 (6 bases). Trimming removed 3 bases from V and 3 bases from J, with 11 bases in between. The CDR3 runs 14 residues. The germline gives CDR1 MNHEY, CDR2 SMNVEV (reference sequence). The CDR3 DNA sequence: TGTGCCAGCAGTTTTACAGGGTCCCACTATGGCTACACCTTC. Its protein product is CASSFTGSHYGYTF.

This sequence joins TRBV12-3 or TRBV12-4 and TRBJ1-1, with a weak D call TRBD1 (6 bases). The V gene lost 6 bases and the J gene lost 6 bases, with 14 bases spanning the gap. The CDR3 covers 13 residues. CDR3 nucleotide sequence: TGTGCCAGCAGGGCGGGGGGCTCTGCTGAAGCTTTCTTT. It codes for CASRAGGSAEAFF.

CDR3 coding DNA: TGTGCCAGCAGCTTGGGGTACAGCCGAAATCAGCCCCAGCATTTT. Encoded protein: CASSLGYSRNQPQHF. This sequence joins TRBV5-5 and TRBJ1-5; D is undetermined. The germline V gene has CDR1 SGHKS and CDR2 YYEKEE (reference sequence). The CDR3 has 15 amino acids. V lost 0 bases and J lost 4, with 11 bases in between.

This chain links TRBV29-1 with TRBJ2-5; D unresolved. Germline V CDR1 and CDR2: SQVTM, ANQGSEA. This CDR3 spans 13 amino acids. The V gene lost 3 bases and the J gene lost 2 bases, with 10 bases spanning the gap. The CDR3 DNA reads TGCAGCGTTGACGGTAACAGTCAAGAGACCCAGTACTTC. Its translation is CSVDGNSQETQYF.

The chain links TRBV27 to TRBJ2-7; 8 bases fit TRBD1. CDR1 is MNHEY, CDR2 SMNVEV, per germline (reference sequence). The CDR3 covers 14 residues. V dropped 7 bases and J dropped 2; count of bases not matched to a gene: 7. The CDR3 region is CASMGLGQAYEQYF. Written as DNA, the CDR3 is TGTGCCAGCATGGGTCTGGGACAGGCCTACGAGCAGTACTTC.

The J gene is TRBJ1-3, the V gene TRBV2; TRBD1 aligns across 10 bases. The CDR3 spans 15 residues. Germline CDR1 SNHLY, CDR2 FYNNEI. The V and J ends lost 6 bases and 4 bases, in that order; junction bases with no gene match: 6. DNA for the CDR3: TGTGCCAGCAGCGACAGGGGGCTATCCGGAAACACCATATATTTT. Amino acid sequence: CASSDRGLSGNTIYF.

On this clone itself: In the same sample, other DNA sequences code for this CDR3. The CDR3 reads CASSLGSTYEQYF. CDR3 bases: TGTGCCAGCAGTTTGGGCAGTACCTACGAGCAGTACTTC. V gene TRBV27 combines with J gene TRBJ2-7; D is uncertain. V was cut by 3 bases and J by 2 bases, with 8 bases left in between. The CDR3 loop spans 13 amino acids. Germline lookup yields CDR1 MNHEY and CDR2 SMNVEV (reference sequence).

The rearrangement links TRBV4-1 to TRBJ1-5; D gene ambiguous. Germline-derived CDR1 and CDR2 are MGHRA and YSYEKL. The CDR3 runs to 13 residues. The V and J ends lost 3 bases and 2 bases respectively, with 5 bases between them. CDR3 coding DNA: TGCGCCAGCAGCCAGAGGGGCAATCAGCCCCAGCATTTT. Protein: CASSQRGNQPQHF.

This clone was observed once. The rearrangement joins TRBV5-6 to TRBJ2-1; D unresolved. The ends were cut back, 4 bases at V and 1 base at J, with 12 bases in the middle. This CDR3 has 15 amino acids. Germline CDR1 is SGHDT and CDR2 is YYEEEE. The CDR3 loop is CASSLLEVSYNEQFF. In nucleotides, the CDR3 is TGTGCCAGCAGCCTCCTTGAGGTATCCTACAATGAGCAGTTCTTC.

The rearrangement links TRBV5-4 to TRBJ2-5, with TRBD2 as a possible D gene (5 bases). Trimming took 1 base from V and 2 from J, leaving 18 bases between them. This CDR3 region has 17 residues. Germline assignment: CDR1 SGHNT and CDR2 YYREEE (reference sequence). The DNA for the CDR3 is TGTGCCAGCAGCTTGCCGGGTCATCGGGGTCCACAAGAGACCCAGTACTTC. This codes for CASSLPGHRGPQETQYF.

This chain joins TRBV2 and TRBJ1-1; the D is unclear. The germline V gene encodes CDR1 SNHLY and CDR2 FYNNEI. The CDR3 spans 14 residues. Trimming cost V 6 bases and J 1 base, with 12 bases left between them. Here the CDR3 DNA reads TGTGCCAGCAGCCTTCTACCCTCGAACACTGAAGCTTTCTTT. Its protein product is CASSLLPSNTEAFF.

This clone was seen only once. This rearrangement joins TRBV5-1 to TRBJ1-2; no firm D call. The CDR3 sequence is 13 residues long. The V end was cut by 3 bases, the J end by 1 base, with 7 bases between. Germline lookup yields CDR1 SGHRS and CDR2 YFSETQ. The CDR3 protein is CASSSLFNYGYTF. CDR3 nucleotides: TGCGCCAGCAGCTCACTTTTTAACTATGGCTACACCTTC.

This rearrangement joins TRBV30 to TRBJ2-7; 9 bases agree with TRBD1. The V and J ends lost 3 bases and 5 bases, in that order; junction bases with no gene match: 20. The CDR3 has 18 residues. Germline-derived CDR1 and CDR2 are GTSNPN and SVGIG (reference sequence). The DNA for the CDR3 is TGTGCCTGGAGCCTAATATGGGGCTCGGACAGGGGATTCCACGAGCAGTACTTC. Translated, it gives CAWSLIWGSDRGFHEQYF.

V and J are TRBV5-1 and TRBJ1-1, with D perhaps matching TRBD1 (5 bases). The CDR3 length is 15 residues. Germline V gene sequence: CDR1 SGHRS, CDR2 YFSETQ. V gave up 4 bases and J gave up 5 bases, with 18 bases separating them. This chain's CDR3 is CASSPAGPQRTEAFF. The CDR3 DNA is TGCGCCAGCAGCCCGGCAGGGCCCCAGAGGACTGAAGCTTTCTTT. The full variable domain, its missing parts supplied by reference TRBV5-1 and TRBJ1-1, is KAGVTQTPRYLIKTRGQQVTLSCSPISGHRSVSWYQQTPGQGLQFLFEYFSETQRNKGNFPGRFSGRQFSNSRSEMNVSTLELGDSALYLCASSPAGPQRTEAFFGQGTRLTVV.

The rearrangement joins TRBV5-4 to TRBJ2-2; weak D call: TRBD1 (6 bases). The CDR3 contains 14 residues. V dropped 0 bases and J dropped 6 bases, with 9 bases sitting between them. Germline CDR1 SGHNT, CDR2 YYREEE (reference sequence). The CDR3 loop is CASSLDGGPGELFF. CDR3 in DNA: TGTGCCAGCAGCTTGGATGGGGGCCCCGGGGAGCTGTTTTTT.

The chain has TRBV28 and TRBJ1-6; 8 bases are shared with TRBD1. The CDR3 runs 13 residues. Trimming removed 6 bases from V and 8 bases from J; junction bases left unmatched: 3. Germline V CDR1 and CDR2: MDHEN, SYDVKM. CDR3 in amino acids: CASRTGAHSPLHF. The CDR3 nucleotides are TGTGCCAGCAGGACAGGGGCCCATTCACCCCTCCACTTT.

This clone showed up just a few times. CDR3 protein: CASSDRDRAGEQYF. The CDR3 bases are TGTGCCAGCAGCGATAGAGACAGGGCGGGCGAGCAGTACTTC. The genes are TRBV9 and TRBJ2-7; TRBD1 matches 7 bases. The germline V gene has CDR1 SGDLS and CDR2 YYNGEE. After removal of 3 bases from V and 6 bases from J, the junction contained 9 bases not matched to a gene. This CDR3 contains 14 residues.

In DNA form, the CDR3 reads TGTGCCAGTAGTATTTCCAGCGGGGAAACCACAGATACGCAGTATTTT. The encoded protein is CASSISSGETTDTQYF. V usage is TRBV19 and J usage is TRBJ2-3; 7 bases agree with TRBD2. J gave up 2 bases and V 3 bases, and 8 bases lay outside the gene matches. CDR1 LNHDA and CDR2 SQIVND come from the germline V gene (reference sequence). CDR3 length equals 16 residues. The full variable domain, completed using reference TRBV19 and TRBJ2-3, is DGGITQSPKYLFRKEGQNVTLSCEQNLNHDAMYWYRQDPGQGLRLIYYSQIVNDFQKGDIAEGYSVSREKKESFPLTVTSAQKNPTAFYLCASSISSGETTDTQYFGPGTRLTVL.

This chain links TRBV7-2 with TRBJ2-7; 12 nucleotides align to TRBD2. CDR3 length: 15 amino acids. From germline, CDR1 is SGHTA and CDR2 FQGNSA. Losses at the gene ends were 5 bases for V and 1 base for J; bases not matched to a gene: 3. In DNA form, the CDR3 reads TGTGCCAGCAGCAAGCTAGCGGGAGGGTCCTACGAGCAGTACTTC. Protein sequence: CASSKLAGGSYEQYF.

This clone was recorded a few times. V usage is TRBV3-1 (or the pseudogene TRBV3-2) and J usage is TRBJ1-1, with D hard to call. The V end lost 2 bases, the J end lost 4 bases, and 11 bases lay between the germline ends. This CDR3 is 14 amino acids long. CDR1 is LGHDT and CDR2 is YNNKEL in the germline V gene (reference sequence). The CDR3 DNA reads TGTGCCAGCAGCCAACGGGAGGACTCCACTGAAGCTTTCTTT. It codes for CASSQREDSTEAFF.